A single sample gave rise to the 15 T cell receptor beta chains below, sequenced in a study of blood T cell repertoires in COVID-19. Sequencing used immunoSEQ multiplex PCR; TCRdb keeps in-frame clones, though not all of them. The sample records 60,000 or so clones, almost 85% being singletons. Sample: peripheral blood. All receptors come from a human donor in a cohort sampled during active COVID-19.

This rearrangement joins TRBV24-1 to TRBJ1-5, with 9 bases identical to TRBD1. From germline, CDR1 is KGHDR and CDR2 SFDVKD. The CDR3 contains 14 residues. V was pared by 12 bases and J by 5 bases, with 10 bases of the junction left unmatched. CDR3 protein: CASRLGQGYQPQHF. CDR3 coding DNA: TGTGCCTCAAGGCTCGGACAGGGGTATCAGCCCCAGCATTTT.

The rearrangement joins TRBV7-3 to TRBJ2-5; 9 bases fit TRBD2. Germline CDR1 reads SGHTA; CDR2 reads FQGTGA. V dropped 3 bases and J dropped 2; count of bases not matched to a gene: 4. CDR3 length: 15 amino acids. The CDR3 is CASSLAGGRQETQYF. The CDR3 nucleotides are TGTGCCAGCAGCTTGGCGGGGGGGCGGCAAGAGACCCAGTACTTC.

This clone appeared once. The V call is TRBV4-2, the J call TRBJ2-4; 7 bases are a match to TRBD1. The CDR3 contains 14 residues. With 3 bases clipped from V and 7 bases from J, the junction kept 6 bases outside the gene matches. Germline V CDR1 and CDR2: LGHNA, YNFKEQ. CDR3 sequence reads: CASSQSGQENIQYF. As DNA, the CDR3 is TGTGCCAGCAGCCAGTCCGGACAGGAGAACATTCAGTACTTC.

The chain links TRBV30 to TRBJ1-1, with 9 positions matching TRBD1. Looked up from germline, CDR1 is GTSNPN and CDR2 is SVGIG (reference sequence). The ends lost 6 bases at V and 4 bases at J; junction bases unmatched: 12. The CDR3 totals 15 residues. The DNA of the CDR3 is TGTGCCTGTATCCGGGACAGGGAAACGGGCACTGAAGCTTTCTTT. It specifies CACIRDRETGTEAFF.

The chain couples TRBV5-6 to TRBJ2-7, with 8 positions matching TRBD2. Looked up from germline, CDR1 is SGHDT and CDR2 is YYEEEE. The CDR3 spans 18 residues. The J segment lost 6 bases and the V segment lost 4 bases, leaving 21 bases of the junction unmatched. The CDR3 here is CASSRQRVVSGGNREQYF. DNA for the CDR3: TGTGCCAGCAGCCGACAGAGGGTTGTGAGCGGGGGTAATCGCGAGCAGTACTTC.

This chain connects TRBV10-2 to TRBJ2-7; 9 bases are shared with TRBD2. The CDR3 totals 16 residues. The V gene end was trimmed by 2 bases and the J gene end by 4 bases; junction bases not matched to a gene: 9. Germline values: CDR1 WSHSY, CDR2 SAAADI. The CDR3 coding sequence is TGCGCCAGCAGTGAGCCCTTAGCGGGGGCGTTATACGAGCAGTACTTC. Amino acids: CASSEPLAGALYEQYF.

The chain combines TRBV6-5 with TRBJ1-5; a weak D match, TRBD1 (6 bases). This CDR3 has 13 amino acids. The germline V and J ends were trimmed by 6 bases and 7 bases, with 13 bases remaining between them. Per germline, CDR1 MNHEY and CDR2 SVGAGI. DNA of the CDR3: TGTGCCAGCAGCTTTACAGGGAGACAGCCCCAGCATTTT. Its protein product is CASSFTGRQPQHF.

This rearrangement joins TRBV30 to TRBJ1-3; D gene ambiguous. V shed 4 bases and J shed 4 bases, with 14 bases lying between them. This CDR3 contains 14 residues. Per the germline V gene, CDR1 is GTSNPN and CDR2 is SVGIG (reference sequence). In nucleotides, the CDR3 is TGTGCCTGGACGCCCGGGTCTAACGGAAACACCATATATTTT. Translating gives CAWTPGSNGNTIYF. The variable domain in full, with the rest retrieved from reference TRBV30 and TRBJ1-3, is SQTIHQWPATLVQPVGSPLSLECTVEGTSNPNLYWYRQAAGRGLQLLFYSVGIGQISSEVPQNLSASRPQDRQFILSSKKLLLSDSGFYLCAWTPGSNGNTIYFGEGSWLTVV.

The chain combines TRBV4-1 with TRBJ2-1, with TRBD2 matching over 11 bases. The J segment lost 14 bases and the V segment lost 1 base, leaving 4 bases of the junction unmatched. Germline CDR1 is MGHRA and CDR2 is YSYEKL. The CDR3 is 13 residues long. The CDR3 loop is CASSQVHSGGEFF. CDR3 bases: TGCGCCAGCAGCCAAGTCCATAGCGGGGGGGAGTTCTTC.

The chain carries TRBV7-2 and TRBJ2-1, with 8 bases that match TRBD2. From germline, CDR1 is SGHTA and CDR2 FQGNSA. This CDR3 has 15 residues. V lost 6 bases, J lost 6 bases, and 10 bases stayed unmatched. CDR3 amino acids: CASSPDGGAFNEQFF. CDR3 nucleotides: TGTGCCAGCAGTCCTGACGGGGGGGCCTTCAATGAGCAGTTCTTC.

The CDR3 DNA follows: TGTGCCAGCAGCCTCGGACTAGCGGGGGGAAAAGAGACCCAGTACTTC. Its protein is CASSLGLAGGKETQYF. The genes are TRBV3-1 (or the pseudogene TRBV3-2) and TRBJ2-5, with 14 bases aligning to TRBD2. The germline CDR1 and CDR2 sequences are LGHDT and YNNKEL (reference sequence). J gave up 3 bases and V 4 bases, and 4 bases lay outside the gene matches. The CDR3 runs to 16 residues.

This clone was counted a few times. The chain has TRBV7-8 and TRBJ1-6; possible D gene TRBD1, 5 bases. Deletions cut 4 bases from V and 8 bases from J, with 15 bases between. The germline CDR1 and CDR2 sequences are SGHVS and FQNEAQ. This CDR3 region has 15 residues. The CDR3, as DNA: TGTGCCAGCAGCTCCTTACCGGGGGGGGATTCACCCCTCCACTTT. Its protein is CASSSLPGGDSPLHF.

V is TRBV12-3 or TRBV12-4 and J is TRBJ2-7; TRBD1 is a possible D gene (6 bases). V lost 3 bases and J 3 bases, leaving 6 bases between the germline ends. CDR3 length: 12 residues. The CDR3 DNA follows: TGTGCCAGCAGTTTGACAGGCTACGAGCAGTACTTC. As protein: CASSLTGYEQYF.

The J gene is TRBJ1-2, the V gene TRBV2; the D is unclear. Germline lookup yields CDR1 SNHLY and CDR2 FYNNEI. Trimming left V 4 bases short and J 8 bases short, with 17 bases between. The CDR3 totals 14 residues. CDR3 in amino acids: CASSAGPGSGGYTF. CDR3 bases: TGTGCCAGCAGTGCCGGGCCCGGGAGCGGGGGCTACACCTTC. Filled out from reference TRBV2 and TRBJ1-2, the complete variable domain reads EPEVTQTPSHQVTQMGQEVILRCVPISNHLYFYWYRQILGQKVEFLVSFYNNEISEKSEIFDDQFSVERPDGSNFTLKIRSTKLEDSAMYFCASSAGPGSGGYTFGSGTRLTVV.

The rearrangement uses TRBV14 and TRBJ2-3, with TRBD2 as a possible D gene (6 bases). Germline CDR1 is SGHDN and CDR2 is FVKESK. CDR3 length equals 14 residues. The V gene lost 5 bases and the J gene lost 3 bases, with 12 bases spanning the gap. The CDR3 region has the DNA TGTGCCAGCAGCTATCTGACTAGAACAGATACGCAGTATTTT. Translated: CASSYLTRTDTQYF.